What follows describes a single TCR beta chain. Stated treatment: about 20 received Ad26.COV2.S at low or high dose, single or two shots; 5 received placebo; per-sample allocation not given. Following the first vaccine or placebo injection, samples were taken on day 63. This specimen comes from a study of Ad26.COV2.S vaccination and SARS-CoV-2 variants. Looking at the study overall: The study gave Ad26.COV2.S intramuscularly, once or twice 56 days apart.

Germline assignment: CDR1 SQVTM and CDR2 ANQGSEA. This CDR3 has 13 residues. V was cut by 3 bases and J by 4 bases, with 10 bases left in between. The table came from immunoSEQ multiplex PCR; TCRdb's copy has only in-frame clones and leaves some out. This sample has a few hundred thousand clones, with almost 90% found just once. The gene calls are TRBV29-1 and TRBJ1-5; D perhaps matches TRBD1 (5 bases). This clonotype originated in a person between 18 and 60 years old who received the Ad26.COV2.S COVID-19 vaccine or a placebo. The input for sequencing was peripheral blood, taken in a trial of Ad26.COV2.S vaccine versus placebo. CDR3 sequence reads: CSVDSGGNQPQHF. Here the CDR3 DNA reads TGCAGCGTTGATTCGGGGGGAAATCAGCCCCAGCATTTT.